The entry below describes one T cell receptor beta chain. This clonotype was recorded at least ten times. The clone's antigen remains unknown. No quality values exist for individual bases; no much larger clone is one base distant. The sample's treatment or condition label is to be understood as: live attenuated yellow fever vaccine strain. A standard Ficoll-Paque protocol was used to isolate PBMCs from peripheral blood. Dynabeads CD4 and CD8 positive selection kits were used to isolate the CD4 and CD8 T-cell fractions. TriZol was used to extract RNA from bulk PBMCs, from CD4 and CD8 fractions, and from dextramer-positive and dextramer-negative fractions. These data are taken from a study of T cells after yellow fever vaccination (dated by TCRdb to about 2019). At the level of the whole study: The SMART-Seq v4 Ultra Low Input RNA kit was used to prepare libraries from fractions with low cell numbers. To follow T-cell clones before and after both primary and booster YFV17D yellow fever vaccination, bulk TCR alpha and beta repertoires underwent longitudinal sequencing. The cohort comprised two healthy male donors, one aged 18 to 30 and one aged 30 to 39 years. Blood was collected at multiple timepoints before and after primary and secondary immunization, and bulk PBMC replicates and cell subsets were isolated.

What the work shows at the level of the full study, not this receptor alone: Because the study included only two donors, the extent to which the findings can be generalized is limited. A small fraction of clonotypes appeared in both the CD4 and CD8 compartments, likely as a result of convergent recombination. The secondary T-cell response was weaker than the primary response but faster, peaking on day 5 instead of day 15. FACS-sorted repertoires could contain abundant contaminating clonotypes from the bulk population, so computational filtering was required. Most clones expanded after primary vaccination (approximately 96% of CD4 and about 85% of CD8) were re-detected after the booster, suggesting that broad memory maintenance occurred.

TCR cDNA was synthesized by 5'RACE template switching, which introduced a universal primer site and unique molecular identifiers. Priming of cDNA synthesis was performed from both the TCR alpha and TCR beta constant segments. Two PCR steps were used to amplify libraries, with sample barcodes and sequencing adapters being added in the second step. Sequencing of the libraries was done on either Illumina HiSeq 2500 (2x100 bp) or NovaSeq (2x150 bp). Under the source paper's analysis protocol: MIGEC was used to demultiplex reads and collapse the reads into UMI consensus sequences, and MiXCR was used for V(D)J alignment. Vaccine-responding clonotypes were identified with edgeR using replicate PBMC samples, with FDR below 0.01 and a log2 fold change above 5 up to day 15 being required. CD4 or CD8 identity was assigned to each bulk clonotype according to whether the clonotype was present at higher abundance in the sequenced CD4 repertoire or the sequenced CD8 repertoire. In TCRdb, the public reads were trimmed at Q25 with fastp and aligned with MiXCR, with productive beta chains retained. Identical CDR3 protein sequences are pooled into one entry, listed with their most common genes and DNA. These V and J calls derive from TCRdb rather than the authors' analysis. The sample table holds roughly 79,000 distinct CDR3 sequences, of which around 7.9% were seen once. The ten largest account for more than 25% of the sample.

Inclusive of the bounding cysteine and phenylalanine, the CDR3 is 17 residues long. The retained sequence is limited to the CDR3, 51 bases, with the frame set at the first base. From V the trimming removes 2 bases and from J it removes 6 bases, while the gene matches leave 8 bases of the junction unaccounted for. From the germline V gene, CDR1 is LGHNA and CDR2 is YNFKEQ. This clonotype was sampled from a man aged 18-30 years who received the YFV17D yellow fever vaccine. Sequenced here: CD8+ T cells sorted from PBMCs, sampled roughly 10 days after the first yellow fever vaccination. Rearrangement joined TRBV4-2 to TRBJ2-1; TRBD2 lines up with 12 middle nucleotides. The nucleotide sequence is TGTGCCAGCAGCCAATTCGGTACTAGCGGGGGGAGCAATGAGCAGTTCTTC. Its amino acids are CASSQFGTSGGSNEQFF.